One and the same sample provided the 10 T cell receptor beta chains below, sequenced in a study of response to subunit inactivated influenza vaccine. TCRdb used MiXCR to reprocess the RT-PCR reads, holding one entry per CDR3 protein. This sample yields about 700,000 distinct CDR3 sequences, of which less than 20% are seen a single time; 9.5% to 13% belongs to the top ten. The sample here was PBMCs from blood, taken 12 days after vaccination. These receptor sequences come from a man aged 45 to 65 who received an inactivated influenza vaccine.

The V and J genes are TRBV7-6 and TRBJ2-1; possible D gene TRBD1, 6 bases. V lost 2 bases and J 6 bases, leaving 11 bases between the germline ends. The CDR3 has 14 residues. Germline CDR1 reads SGHVS; CDR2 reads FNYEAQ. CDR3 loop: CASSLIWTANEQFF. The CDR3 region has the DNA TGTGCCAGCAGCTTAATCTGGACAGCCAATGAGCAGTTCTTC.

V is TRBV2 and J is TRBJ2-2; D is undetermined. V lost 4 bases, J lost 4 bases, and 10 bases lay in between. Germline values: CDR1 SNHLY, CDR2 FYNNEI. This CDR3 has 14 amino acids. The CDR3 region has the DNA TGTGCCAGCAGTGGGCTGCAGACCACCGGGGAGCTGTTTTTT. Translated: CASSGLQTTGELFF.

The chain carries TRBV7-2 and TRBJ1-1, with D possibly being TRBD1 (5 bases). Germline lookup yields CDR1 SGHTA and CDR2 FQGNSA. V lost 8 bases to trimming and J lost 6 bases, with 16 bases between them. The CDR3 extends over 13 amino acids. CDR3 protein: CASGGRPNAEAFF. The CDR3 DNA reads TGTGCCAGCGGGGGGAGGCCTAACGCTGAAGCTTTCTTT.

This clonotype was recorded a few times. The genes are TRBV6-2 or TRBV6-3 and TRBJ2-1, with 8 nucleotides matching TRBD1. J lost 7 bases, V lost 7 bases, and 6 bases had no gene match. The CDR3 is 13 amino acids. The germline CDR1 and CDR2 sequences are MNHEY and SVGEGT. The CDR3 coding sequence is TGTGCCAGCACCACAGGGGACAGGAATGAGCAGTTCTTC. Protein sequence: CASTTGDRNEQFF.

This clonotype was detected only a few times. The rearrangement uses TRBV18 and TRBJ2-7, with 9 bases aligning to TRBD1. The CDR3 covers 15 residues. Germline CDR1 is KGHSH and CDR2 is LQKENI. Trimming removed 6 bases from V and 2 bases from J; junction bases left unmatched: 8. Written as DNA, the CDR3 is TGTGCCAGCTCCCCGGGACAGGGAATAACCTACGAGCAGTACTTC. This sequence encodes CASSPGQGITYEQYF.

This clonotype turned up a few times. This chain uses TRBV4-2 with TRBJ2-7; TRBD2 aligns across 10 bases. V was pared by 2 bases and J by 2 bases, with 6 bases of the junction left unmatched. The CDR3 has 16 residues. Germline CDR1 and CDR2: LGHNA and YNFKEQ. CDR3: CASSQRWTSGPYEQYF. CDR3 coding DNA: TGTGCCAGCAGCCAACGATGGACTAGCGGCCCCTACGAGCAGTACTTC.

The chain couples TRBV7-3 to TRBJ2-5, with 9 bases aligning to TRBD1. Trimming removed 5 bases from V and 1 base from J; junction bases left unmatched: 5. This CDR3 comprises 15 residues. CDR1 and CDR2 from the germline V gene are SGHTA and FQGTGA. The DNA for the CDR3 is TGTGCCAGCAGCCCGCGGACAGGGGTCCAAGAGACCCAGTACTTC. It is translated as CASSPRTGVQETQYF.

This clonotype came up a few times. The CDR3 bases are TGCGCCAGCAGCCTAGGGACAATCTACAATGAGCAGTTCTTC. Protein sequence: CASSLGTIYNEQFF. The chain joins TRBV5-1 to TRBJ2-1, with a tentative D call TRBD1 (6 bases). CDR3 length: 14 residues. CDR1 is SGHRS and CDR2 is YFSETQ in the germline V gene. V gave up 4 bases and J gave up 3 bases, with 11 bases separating them.

This clonotype has just a few counts. CDR3 amino acids: CAMSTDLTSYNEQFF. CDR3 sequence (DNA): TGTGCCATGTCCACGGACCTAACCTCCTACAATGAGCAGTTCTTC. This chain connects TRBV10-3 to TRBJ2-1, with D unclear. V was trimmed by 9 bases and J by 0 bases, leaving 15 bases between them. Germline loops: CDR1 ENHRY, CDR2 SYGVKD. CDR3 length: 15 amino acids.

This clonotype was found many times. The chain joins TRBV21-1 to TRBJ1-1; the table's D gene call, TRBD1, was not cross checked with the DNA. TRBV21-1 is labeled a pseudogene. The CDR3 sequence is 17 residues long. The CDR3 DNA reads TGTGCCAGCAGCAAATGTGTAGGGACAGGGGGCGGCACTGAAGCTTTCTTT. The encoded protein is CASSKCVGTGGGTEAFF.